The text below deals with one TCR beta chain. Its antigen is undetermined. Treatment specified: oral pan-JAK inhibitor, 5-10 mg twice daily. Extraction of RNA preceded its reverse transcription into cDNA, which served as the sequencing template. Here immunoSEQ multiplex PCR was the method, and the copy in TCRdb shows in-frame clones only, minus some. In the table there are about 140,000 clones, approximately 85% of which are singletons. The data belong to a study of CD8+ T cells in alopecia areata. The wider study: Each day, treated patients took oral tofacitinib twice, at 5 to 10 mg per dose. Study conclusions and caveats: More clonal than normal scalp was lesional scalp, particularly alopecia totalis/universalis. Many expanded lesional clones persisted in scalp and blood during tofacitinib.

The receptor comes from a human donor with alopecia areata. This material consisted of CD8+ T cells sorted from blood, taken at week 4, from a patient treated with tofacitinib.

Written as DNA, the CDR3 is TGCAGCGTTGAAAGGCAGACGAACACCGGGGAGCTGTTTTTT. It translates to CSVERQTNTGELFF. This chain links TRBV29-1 with TRBJ2-2; D is ambiguous. Per germline, CDR1 SQVTM and CDR2 ANQGSEA. The CDR3 length is 14 residues. V was pared by 2 bases and J by 0 bases, with 7 bases between.